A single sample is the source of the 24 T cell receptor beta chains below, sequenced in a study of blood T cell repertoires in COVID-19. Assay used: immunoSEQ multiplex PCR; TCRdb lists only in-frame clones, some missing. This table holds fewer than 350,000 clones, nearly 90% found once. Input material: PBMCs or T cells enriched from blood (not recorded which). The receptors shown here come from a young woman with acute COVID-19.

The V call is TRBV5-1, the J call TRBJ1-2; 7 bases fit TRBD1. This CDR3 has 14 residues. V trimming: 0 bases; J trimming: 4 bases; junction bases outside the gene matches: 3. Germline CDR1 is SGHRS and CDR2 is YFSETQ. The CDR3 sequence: CASSLDPGGYGYTF. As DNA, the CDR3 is TGCGCCAGCAGCTTGGATCCAGGGGGCTATGGCTACACCTTC.

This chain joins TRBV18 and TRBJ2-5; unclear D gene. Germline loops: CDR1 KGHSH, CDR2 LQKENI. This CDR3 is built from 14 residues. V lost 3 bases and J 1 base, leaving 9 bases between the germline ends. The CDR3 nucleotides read TGTGCCAGCTCACCCTTCGTCAGCCAAGAGACCCAGTACTTC. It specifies CASSPFVSQETQYF.

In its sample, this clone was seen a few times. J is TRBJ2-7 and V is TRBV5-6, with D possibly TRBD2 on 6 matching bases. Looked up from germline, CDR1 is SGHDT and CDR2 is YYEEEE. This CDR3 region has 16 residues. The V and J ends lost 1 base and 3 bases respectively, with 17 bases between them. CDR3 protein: CASSLYTGRRVYEQYF. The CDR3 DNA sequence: TGTGCCAGCAGCTTGTACACGGGCCGGAGGGTCTACGAGCAGTACTTC.

Here the CDR3 reads CAISESGGDNGYTF. The CDR3 region has the DNA TGTGCCATCAGTGAGTCTGGAGGGGATAATGGCTACACCTTC. V and J are TRBV10-3 and TRBJ1-2; maybe TRBD1 (5 bases). The CDR3 length is 14 residues. Trimming took 0 bases from V and 6 from J, leaving 11 bases between them. In germline, CDR1 is ENHRY, CDR2 SYGVKD.

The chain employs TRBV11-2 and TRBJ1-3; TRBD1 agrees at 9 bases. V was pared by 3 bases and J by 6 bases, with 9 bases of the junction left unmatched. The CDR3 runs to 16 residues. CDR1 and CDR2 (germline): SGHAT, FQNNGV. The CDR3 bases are TGTGCCAGCAGCTTTCTAAGGACAGGGGCCCTAAACACCATATATTTT. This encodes CASSFLRTGALNTIYF.

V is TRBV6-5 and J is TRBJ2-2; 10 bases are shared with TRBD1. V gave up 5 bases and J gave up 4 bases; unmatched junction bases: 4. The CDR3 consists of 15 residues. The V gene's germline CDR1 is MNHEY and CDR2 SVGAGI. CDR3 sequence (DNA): TGTGCCAGCAGTCGACAGGGGGCGAGCACCGGGGAGCTGTTTTTT. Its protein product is CASSRQGASTGELFF.

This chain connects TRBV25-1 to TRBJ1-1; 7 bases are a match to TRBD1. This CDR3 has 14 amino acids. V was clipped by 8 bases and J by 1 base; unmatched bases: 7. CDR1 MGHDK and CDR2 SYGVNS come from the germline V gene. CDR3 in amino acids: CASQTGAGNTEAFF. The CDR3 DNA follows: TGTGCCAGCCAAACAGGGGCGGGGAACACTGAAGCTTTCTTT.

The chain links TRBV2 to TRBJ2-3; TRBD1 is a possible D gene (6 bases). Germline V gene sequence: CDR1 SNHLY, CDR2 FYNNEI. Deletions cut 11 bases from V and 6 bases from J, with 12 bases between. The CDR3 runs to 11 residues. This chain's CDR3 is CAGRQGDTQYF. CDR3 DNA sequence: TGTGCCGGTAGGCAGGGGGATACGCAGTATTTT.

CDR3 residues: CASNRQPNTGELFF. The CDR3, as DNA: TGTGCCAGCAACCGACAACCGAACACCGGGGAGCTGTTTTTT. This chain links TRBV7-2 with TRBJ2-2, with D unclear. Deletions cut 7 bases from V and 0 bases from J, with 9 bases between. Germline CDR1 is SGHTA and CDR2 is FQGNSA. There are 14 residues in the CDR3.

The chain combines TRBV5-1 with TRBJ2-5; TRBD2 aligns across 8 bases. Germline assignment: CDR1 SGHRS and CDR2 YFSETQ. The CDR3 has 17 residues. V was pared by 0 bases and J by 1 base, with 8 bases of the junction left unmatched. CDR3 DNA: TGCGCCAGCAGCTTGGTGGCGGGAGGAATCCTCCAAGAGACCCAGTACTTC. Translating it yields CASSLVAGGILQETQYF.

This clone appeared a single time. The CDR3, as DNA: TGTGCCAGTACCGGCAGGCAAAACATTCAGTACTTC. This encodes CASTGRQNIQYF. This rearrangement joins TRBV19 to TRBJ2-4; D ambiguous. V was cut by 7 bases and J by 5 bases, with 9 bases left in between. CDR1 is LNHDA and CDR2 is SQIVND in the germline V gene (reference sequence). The CDR3 runs 12 residues.

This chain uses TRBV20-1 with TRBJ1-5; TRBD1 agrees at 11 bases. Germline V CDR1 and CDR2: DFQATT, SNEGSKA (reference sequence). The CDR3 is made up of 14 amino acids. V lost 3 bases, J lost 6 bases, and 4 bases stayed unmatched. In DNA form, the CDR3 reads TGCAGTGCTAGTACGGGACAGGGGGTTCAGCCCCAGCATTTT. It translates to CSASTGQGVQPQHF.

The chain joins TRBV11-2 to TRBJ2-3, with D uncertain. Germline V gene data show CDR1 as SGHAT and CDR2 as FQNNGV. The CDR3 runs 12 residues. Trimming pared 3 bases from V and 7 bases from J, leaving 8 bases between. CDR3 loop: CASSFRIHTQYF. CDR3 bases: TGTGCCAGCAGCTTTAGAATCCATACGCAGTATTTT.

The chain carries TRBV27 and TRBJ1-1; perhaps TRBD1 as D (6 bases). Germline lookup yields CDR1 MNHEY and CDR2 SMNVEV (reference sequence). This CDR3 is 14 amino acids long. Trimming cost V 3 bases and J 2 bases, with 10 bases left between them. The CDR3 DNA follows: TGTGCCAGCAGTTTCCTCAGGGGAAACACTGAAGCTTTCTTT. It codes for CASSFLRGNTEAFF.

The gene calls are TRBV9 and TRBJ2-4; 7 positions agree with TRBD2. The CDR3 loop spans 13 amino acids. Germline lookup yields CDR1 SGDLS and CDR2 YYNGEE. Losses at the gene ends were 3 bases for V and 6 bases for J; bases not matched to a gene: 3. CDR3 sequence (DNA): TGTGCCAGCAGCGCGGGAGGTGCAAACATTCAGTACTTC. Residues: CASSAGGANIQYF.

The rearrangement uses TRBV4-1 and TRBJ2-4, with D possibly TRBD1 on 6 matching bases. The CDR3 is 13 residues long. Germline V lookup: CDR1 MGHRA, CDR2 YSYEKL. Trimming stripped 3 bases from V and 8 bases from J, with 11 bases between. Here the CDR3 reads CASSQRGMDIQYF. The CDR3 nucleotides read TGCGCCAGCAGCCAGAGGGGGATGGACATTCAGTACTTC.

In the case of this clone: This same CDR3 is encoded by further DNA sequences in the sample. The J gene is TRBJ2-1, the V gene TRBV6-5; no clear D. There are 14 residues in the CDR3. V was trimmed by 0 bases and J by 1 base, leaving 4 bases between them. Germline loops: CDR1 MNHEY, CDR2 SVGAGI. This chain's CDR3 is CASSYSSSYNEQFF. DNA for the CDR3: TGTGCCAGCAGTTACTCGAGTTCCTACAATGAGCAGTTCTTC.

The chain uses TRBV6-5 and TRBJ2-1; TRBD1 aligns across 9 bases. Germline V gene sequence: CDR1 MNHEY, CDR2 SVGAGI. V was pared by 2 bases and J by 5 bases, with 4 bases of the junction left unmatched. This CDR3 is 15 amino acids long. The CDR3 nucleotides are TGTGCCAGCAGTTACGCCGGGACAGGGAACAATGAGCAGTTCTTC. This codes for CASSYAGTGNNEQFF.

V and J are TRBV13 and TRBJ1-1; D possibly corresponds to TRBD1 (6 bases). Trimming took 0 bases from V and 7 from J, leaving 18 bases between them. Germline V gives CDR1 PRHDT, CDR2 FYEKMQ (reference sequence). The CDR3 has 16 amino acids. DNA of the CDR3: TGTGCCAGCAGCTTAGGACAAACAGGGTTTTGGGGTGAAGCTTTCTTT. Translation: CASSLGQTGFWGEAFF.

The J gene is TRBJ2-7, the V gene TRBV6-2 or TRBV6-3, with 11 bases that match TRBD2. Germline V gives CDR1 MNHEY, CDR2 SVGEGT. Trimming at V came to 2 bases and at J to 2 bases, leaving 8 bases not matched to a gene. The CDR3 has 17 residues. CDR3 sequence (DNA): TGTGCCAGCAGTTACCCCCAGACTAGCGGGACCACCTACGAGCAGTACTTC. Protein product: CASSYPQTSGTTYEQYF.

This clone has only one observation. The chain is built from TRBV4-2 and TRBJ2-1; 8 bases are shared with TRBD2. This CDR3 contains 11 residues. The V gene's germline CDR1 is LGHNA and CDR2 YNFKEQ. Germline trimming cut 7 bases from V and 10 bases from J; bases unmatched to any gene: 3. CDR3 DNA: TGTGCCAGCAAGACTAGCGCCGAGCAGTTCTTC. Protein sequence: CASKTSAEQFF.

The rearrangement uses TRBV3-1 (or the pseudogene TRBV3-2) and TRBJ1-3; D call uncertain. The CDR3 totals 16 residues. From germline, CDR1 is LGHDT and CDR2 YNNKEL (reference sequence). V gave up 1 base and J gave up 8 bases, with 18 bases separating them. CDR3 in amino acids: CASSQASGLLAHTIYF. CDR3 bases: TGTGCCAGCAGCCAAGCCTCGGGCCTCCTAGCGCACACCATATATTTT.

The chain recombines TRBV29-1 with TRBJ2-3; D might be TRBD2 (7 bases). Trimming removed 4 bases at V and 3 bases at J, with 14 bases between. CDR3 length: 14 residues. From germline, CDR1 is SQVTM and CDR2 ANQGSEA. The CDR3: CSVVKGEGTDTQYF. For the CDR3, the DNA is TGCAGCGTTGTAAAGGGGGAGGGAACAGATACGCAGTATTTT.

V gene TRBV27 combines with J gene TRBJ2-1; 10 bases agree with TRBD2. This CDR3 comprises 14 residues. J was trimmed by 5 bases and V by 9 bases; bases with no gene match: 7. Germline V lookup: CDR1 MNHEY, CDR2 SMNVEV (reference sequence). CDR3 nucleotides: TGTGCCAGTACCTCTAGCGGGGGTGACAATGAGCAGTTCTTC. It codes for CASTSSGGDNEQFF.